This TCR beta chain was sequenced in a study of cytomegalovirus exposure and HLA in healthy donors. Germline trimming cut 2 bases from V and 5 bases from J; bases unmatched to any gene: 6. CDR3 length: 16 amino acids. CDR1 is SGHAT and CDR2 is FQNNGV in the germline V gene. The PCR had 60 Vbeta and 13 Jbeta primers. The table came from immunoSEQ multiplex PCR; TCRdb's copy has only in-frame clones and leaves some out. The table has roughly 220,000 clones, around 83% seen once. The TCR comes from a middle-aged woman in good health and CMV-seronegative. Sequencing input: PBMCs. V is TRBV11-2 and J is TRBJ2-2; 9 bases map to TRBD2. CDR3 in DNA: TGTGCCAGCAGCTTAACGGCGGGAGGGCAGACCGGGGAGCTGTTTTTT. Residues: CASSLTAGGQTGELFF.